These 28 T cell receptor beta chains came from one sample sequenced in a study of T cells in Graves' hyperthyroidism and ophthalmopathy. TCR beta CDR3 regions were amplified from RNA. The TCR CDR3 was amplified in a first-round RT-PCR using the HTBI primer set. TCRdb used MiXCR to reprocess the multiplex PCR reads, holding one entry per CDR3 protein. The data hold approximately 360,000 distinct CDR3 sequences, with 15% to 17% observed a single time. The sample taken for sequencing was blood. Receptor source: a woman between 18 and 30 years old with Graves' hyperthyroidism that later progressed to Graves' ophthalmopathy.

This CDR3 is CASSVSRTGGTDTQYF. The CDR3 bases are TGTGCCAGCAGCGTTTCTCGGACAGGGGGCACAGATACGCAGTATTTT. V is TRBV9 and J is TRBJ2-3; 9 nucleotides align to TRBD1. Looked up from germline, CDR1 is SGDLS and CDR2 is YYNGEE. CDR3 size: 16 residues. J lost 1 base, V lost 2 bases, and 5 bases had no gene match.

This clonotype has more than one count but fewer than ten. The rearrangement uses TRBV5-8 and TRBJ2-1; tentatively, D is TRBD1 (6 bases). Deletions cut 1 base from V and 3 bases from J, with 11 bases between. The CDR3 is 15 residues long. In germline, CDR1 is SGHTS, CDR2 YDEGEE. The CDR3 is CASSLSGVGYNEQFF. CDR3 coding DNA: TGTGCCAGCAGCTTGTCAGGGGTGGGCTACAATGAGCAGTTCTTC.

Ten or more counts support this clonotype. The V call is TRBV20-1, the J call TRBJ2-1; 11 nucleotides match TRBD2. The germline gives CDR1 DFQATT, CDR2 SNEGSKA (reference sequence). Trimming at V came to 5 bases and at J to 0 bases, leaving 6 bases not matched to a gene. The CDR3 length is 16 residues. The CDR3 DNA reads TGCAGTGCTCCGACACTAGCGGGAGACTCCTACAATGAGCAGTTCTTC. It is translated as CSAPTLAGDSYNEQFF.

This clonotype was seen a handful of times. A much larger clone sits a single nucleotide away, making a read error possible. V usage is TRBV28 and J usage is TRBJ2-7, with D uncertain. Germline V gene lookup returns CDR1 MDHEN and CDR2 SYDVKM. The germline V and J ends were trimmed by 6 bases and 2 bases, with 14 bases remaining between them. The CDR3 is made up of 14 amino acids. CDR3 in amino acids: CASRSLKSPYEQYF. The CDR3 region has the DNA TGTGCCAGCAGGTCCCTTAAGAGCCCCTACGAGCAGTACTTC. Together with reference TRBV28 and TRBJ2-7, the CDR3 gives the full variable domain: DVKVTQSSRYLVKRTGEKVFLECVQDMDHENMFWYRQDPGLGLRLIYFSYDVKMKEKGDIPEGYSVSREKKERFSLILESASTNQTSMYLCASRSLKSPYEQYFGPGTRLTVT.

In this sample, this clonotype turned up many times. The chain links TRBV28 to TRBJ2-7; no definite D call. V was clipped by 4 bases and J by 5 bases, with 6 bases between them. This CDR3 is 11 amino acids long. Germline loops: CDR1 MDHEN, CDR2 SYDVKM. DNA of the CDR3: TGTGCCAGCAGTTGGTCGGACGAGCAGTACTTC. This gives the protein CASSWSDEQYF.

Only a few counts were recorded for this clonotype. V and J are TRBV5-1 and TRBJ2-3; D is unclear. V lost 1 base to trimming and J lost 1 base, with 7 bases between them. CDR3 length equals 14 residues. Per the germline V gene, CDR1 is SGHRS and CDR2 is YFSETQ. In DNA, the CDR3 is TGCGCCAGCAGCTTGCTATCTCGCACAGATACGCAGTATTTT. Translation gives CASSLLSRTDTQYF.

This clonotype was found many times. The CDR3 region has the DNA TGTGCCAGCAGCCTTGCTACAGGGAGCTATGGCTACACCTTC. Its protein product is CASSLATGSYGYTF. J is TRBJ1-2 and V is TRBV5-4; weak D call: TRBD1 (6 bases). CDR3 length: 14 amino acids. In germline, CDR1 is SGHNT, CDR2 YYREEE (reference sequence). V lost 4 bases, J lost 4 bases, and 14 bases lay in between.

Here the CDR3 reads CSAITTGRRHQPQHF. Here the CDR3 DNA reads TGCAGTGCTATAACGACAGGGCGGCGGCATCAGCCCCAGCATTTT. J is TRBJ1-5 and V is TRBV20-1, with 7 nucleotides matching TRBD1. This CDR3 has 15 amino acids. CDR1 is DFQATT, CDR2 SNEGSKA, per germline (reference sequence). Unmatched junction bases numbered 11, after V lost 4 bases and J lost 5 bases.

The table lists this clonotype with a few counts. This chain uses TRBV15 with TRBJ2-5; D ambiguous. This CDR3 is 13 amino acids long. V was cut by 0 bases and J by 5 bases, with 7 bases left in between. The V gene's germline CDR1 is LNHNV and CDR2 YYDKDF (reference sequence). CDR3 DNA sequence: TGTGCCACCAGCAGAGATCTGTCCGAGACCCAGTACTTC. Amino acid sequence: CATSRDLSETQYF.

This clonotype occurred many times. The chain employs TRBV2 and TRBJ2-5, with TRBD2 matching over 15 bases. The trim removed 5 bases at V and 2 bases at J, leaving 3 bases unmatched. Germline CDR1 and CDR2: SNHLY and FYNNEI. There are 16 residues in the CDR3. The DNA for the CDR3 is TGTGCCAGCAGTTCCGGGACTAGCGGGGGGCAAGAGACCCAGTACTTC. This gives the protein CASSSGTSGGQETQYF. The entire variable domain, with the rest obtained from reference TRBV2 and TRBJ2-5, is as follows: EPEVTQTPSHQVTQMGQEVILRCVPISNHLYFYWYRQILGQKVEFLVSFYNNEISEKSEIFDDQFSVERPDGSNFTLKIRSTKLEDSAMYFCASSSGTSGGQETQYFGPGTRLLVL.

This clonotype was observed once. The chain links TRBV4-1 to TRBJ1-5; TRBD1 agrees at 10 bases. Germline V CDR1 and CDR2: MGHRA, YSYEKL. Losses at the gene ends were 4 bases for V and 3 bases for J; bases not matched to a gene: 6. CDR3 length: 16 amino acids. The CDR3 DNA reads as TGCGCCAGCAGCCTTCGACAGGGGGCCTTCAATCAGCCCCAGCATTTT. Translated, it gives CASSLRQGAFNQPQHF.

The CDR3 region is CASSGNRGEAGRIQETQYF. DNA of the CDR3: TGTGCCAGCAGCGGTAACAGGGGGGAGGCGGGCCGTATCCAAGAGACCCAGTACTTC. The chain couples TRBV5-4 to TRBJ2-5; TRBD1 matches 8 bases. This CDR3 is 19 amino acids long. The V gene's germline CDR1 is SGHNT and CDR2 YYREEE (reference sequence). With V trimmed by 4 bases and J by 1 base, 18 bases remained unmatched. Together with reference TRBV5-4 and TRBJ2-5, the CDR3 gives the full variable domain: ETGVTQSPTHLIKTRGQQVTLRCSSQSGHNTVSWYQQALGQGPQFIFQYYREEENGRGNFPPRFSGLQFPNYSSELNVNALELDDSALYLCASSGNRGEAGRIQETQYFGPGTRLLVL.

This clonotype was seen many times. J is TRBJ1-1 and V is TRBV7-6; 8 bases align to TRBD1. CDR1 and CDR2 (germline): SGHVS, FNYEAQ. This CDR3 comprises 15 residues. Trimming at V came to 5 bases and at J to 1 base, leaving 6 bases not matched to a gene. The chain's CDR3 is CASSATGEPNTEAFF. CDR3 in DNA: TGTGCCAGCAGCGCGACAGGGGAGCCGAACACTGAAGCTTTCTTT.

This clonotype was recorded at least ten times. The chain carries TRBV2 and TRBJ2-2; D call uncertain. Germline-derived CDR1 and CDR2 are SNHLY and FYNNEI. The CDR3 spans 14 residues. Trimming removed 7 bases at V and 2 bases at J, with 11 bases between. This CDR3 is CASNPAVNTGELFF. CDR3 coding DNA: TGTGCCAGCAACCCTGCGGTCAACACCGGGGAGCTGTTTTTT.

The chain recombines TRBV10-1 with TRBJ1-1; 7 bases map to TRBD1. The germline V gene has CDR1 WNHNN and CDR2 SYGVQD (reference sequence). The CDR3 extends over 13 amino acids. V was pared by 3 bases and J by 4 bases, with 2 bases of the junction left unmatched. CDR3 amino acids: CASSDQGVTEAFF. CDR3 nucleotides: TGCGCCAGCAGTGATCAGGGGGTCACTGAAGCTTTCTTT.

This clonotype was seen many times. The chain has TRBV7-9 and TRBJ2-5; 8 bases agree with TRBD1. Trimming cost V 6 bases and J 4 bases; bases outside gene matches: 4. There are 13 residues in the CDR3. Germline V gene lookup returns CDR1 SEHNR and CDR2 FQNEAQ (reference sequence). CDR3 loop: CASRRTGLETQYF. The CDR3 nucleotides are TGTGCCAGCAGACGGACAGGGTTAGAGACCCAGTACTTC.

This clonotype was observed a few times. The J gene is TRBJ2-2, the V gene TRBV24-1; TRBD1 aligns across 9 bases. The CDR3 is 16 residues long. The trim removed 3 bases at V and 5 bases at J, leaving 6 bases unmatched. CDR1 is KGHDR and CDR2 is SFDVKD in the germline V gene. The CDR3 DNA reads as TGTGCCACCAGTGATCCCTCCGGGACAGGGACCGGGGAGCTGTTTTTT. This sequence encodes CATSDPSGTGTGELFF.

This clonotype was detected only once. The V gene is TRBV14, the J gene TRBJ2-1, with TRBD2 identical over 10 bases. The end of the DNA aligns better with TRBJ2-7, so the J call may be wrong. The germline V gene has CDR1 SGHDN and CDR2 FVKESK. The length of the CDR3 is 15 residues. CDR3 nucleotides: TGTGCCAGCAGCCATTTAGCGGGAGGTTACAATGAGCAGTACTTC. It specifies CASSHLAGGYNEQYF.

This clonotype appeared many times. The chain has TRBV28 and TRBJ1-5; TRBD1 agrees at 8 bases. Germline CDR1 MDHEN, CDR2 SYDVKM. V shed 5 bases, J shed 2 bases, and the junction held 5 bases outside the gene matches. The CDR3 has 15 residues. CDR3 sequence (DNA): TGTGCCAGCAGTAGCGGACAGGGTGGCAATCAGCCCCAGCATTTT. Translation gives CASSSGQGGNQPQHF. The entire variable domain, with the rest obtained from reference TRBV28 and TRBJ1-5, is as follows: DVKVTQSSRYLVKRTGEKVFLECVQDMDHENMFWYRQDPGLGLRLIYFSYDVKMKEKGDIPEGYSVSREKKERFSLILESASTNQTSMYLCASSSGQGGNQPQHFGDGTRLSIL.

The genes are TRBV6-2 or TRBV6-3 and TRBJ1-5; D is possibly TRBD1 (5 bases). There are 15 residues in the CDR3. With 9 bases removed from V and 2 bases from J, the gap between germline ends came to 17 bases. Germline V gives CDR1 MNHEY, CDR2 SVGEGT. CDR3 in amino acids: CASQIRDGGNQPQHF. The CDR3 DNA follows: TGTGCCAGTCAAATACGGGACGGCGGCAATCAGCCCCAGCATTTT.

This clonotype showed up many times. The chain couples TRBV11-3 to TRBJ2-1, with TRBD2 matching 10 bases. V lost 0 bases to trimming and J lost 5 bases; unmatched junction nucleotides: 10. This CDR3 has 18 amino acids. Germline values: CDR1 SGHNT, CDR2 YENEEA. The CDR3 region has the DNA TGTGCCAGCAGCTTAGATTCGTGGGGGACTAGCGTGAACAATGAGCAGTTCTTC. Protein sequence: CASSLDSWGTSVNNEQFF.

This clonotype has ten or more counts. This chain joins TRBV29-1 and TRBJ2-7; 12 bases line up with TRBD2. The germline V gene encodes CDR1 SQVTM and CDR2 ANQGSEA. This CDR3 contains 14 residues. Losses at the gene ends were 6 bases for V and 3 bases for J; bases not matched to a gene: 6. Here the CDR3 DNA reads TGCAGCGTCATTTCTAGCGGGAGGGACTACGAGCAGTACTTC. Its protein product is CSVISSGRDYEQYF.

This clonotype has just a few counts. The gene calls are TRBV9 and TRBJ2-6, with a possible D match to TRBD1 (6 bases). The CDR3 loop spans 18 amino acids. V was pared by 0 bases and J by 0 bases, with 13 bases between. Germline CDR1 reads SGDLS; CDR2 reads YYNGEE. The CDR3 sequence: CASSVGAGAYSGANVLTF. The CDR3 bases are TGTGCCAGCAGCGTAGGAGCAGGGGCTTACTCTGGGGCCAACGTCCTGACTTTC. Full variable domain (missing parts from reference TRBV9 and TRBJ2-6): DSGVTQTPKHLITATGQRVTLRCSPRSGDLSVYWYQQSLDQGLQFLIQYYNGEERAKGNILERFSAQQFPDLHSELNLSSLELGDSALYFCASSVGAGAYSGANVLTFGAGSRLTVL.

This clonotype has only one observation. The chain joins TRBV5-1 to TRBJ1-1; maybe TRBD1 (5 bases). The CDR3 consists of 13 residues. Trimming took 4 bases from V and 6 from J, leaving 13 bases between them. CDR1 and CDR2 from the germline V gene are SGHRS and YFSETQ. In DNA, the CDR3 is TGCGCCAGCAGCGAGGGGCCAAGCGCTGAAGCTTTCTTT. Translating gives CASSEGPSAEAFF.

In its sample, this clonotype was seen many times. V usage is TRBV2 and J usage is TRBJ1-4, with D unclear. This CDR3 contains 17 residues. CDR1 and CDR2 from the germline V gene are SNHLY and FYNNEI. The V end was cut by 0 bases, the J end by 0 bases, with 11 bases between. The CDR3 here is CASSEAPPGSTNEKLFF. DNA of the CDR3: TGTGCCAGCAGTGAAGCGCCCCCAGGTTCAACTAATGAAAAACTGTTTTTT.

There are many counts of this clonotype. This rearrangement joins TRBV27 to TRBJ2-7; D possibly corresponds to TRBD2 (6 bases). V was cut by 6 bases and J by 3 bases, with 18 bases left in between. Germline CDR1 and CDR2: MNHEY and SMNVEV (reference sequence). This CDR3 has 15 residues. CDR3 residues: CASRLRRDGFYEQYF. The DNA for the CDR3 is TGTGCCAGCAGACTCCGGAGGGACGGATTCTACGAGCAGTACTTC.

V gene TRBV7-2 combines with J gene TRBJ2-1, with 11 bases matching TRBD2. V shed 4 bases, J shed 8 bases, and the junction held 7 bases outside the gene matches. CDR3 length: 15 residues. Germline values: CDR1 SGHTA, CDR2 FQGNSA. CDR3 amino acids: CASSSTSGILDEQFF. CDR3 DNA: TGTGCCAGCAGCTCGACTAGCGGGATTCTTGATGAGCAGTTCTTC.

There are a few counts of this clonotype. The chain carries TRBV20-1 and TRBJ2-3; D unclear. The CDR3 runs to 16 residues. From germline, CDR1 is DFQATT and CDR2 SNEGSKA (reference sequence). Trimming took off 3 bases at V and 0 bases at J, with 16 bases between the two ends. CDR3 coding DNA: TGCAGTGCTAGTTATAGGGTGAAAACTAGCACAGATACGCAGTATTTT. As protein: CSASYRVKTSTDTQYF.